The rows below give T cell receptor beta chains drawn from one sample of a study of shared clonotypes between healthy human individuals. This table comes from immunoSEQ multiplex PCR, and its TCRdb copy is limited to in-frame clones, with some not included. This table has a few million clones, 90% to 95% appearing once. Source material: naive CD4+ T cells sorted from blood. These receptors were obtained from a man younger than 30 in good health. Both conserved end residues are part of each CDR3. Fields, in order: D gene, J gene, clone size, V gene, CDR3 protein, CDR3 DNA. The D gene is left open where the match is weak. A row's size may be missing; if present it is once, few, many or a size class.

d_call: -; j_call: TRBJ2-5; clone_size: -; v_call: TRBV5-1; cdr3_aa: CASSYTNTGLGETQYF; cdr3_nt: TGCGCCAGCAGTTACACTAACACAGGGCTAGGTGAGACCCAGTACTTC
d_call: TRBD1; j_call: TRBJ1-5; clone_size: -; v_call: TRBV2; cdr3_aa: CASSGTGNQPQHF; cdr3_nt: TGTGCCAGCAGCGGGACAGGGAATCAGCCCCAGCATTTT
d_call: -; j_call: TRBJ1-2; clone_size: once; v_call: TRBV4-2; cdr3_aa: CASSQDFPLPLLGYTF; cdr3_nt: TGTGCCAGCAGCCAAGATTTTCCCCTTCCCCTGCTGGGCTACACCTTC
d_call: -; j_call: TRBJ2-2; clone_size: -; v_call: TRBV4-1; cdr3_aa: CASSQVYKRPGTGELFF; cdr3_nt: TGCGCCAGCAGCCAAGTTTATAAGCGGCCTGGGACCGGGGAGCTGTTTTTT
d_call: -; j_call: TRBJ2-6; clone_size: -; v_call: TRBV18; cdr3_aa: CASSPVGLSGANVLTF; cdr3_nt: TGTGCCAGCTCACCAGTGGGGCTCTCTGGGGCCAACGTCCTGACTTTC
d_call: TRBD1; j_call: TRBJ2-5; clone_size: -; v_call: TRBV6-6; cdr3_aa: CASRGQGVGETQYF; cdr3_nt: TGTGCCAGCAGGGGACAGGGGGTGGGAGAGACCCAGTACTTC
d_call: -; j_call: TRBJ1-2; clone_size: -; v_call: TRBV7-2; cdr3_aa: CASSLDSNGYTF; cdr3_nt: TGTGCCAGCAGCTTAGACAGTAACGGCTACACCTTC
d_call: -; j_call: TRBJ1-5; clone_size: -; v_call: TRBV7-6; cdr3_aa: CASSLGDNQPQHF; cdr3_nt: TGTGCCAGCAGCTTAGGGGACAATCAGCCCCAGCATTTT
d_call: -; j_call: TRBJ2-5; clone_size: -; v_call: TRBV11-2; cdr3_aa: CASSPRRESGFQETQYF; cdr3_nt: TGTGCCAGCAGCCCCCGTCGGGAGAGCGGGTTCCAAGAGACCCAGTACTTC
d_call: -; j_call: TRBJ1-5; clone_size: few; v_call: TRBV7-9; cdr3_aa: CASSLDSGMSQPQHF; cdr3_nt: TGTGCCAGCAGCTTAGATTCAGGGATGTCTCAGCCCCAGCATTTT
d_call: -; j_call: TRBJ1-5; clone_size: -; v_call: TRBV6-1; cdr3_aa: CASSGGEQNQPQHF; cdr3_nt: TGTGCCAGCAGTGGGGGTGAGCAAAATCAGCCCCAGCATTTT
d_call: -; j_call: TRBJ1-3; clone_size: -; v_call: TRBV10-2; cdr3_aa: CASSDPERGNTIYF; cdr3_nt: TGCGCCAGCAGTGACCCCGAAAGGGGAAACACCATATATTTT
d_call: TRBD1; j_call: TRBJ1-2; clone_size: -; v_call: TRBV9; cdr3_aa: CASSPRDRPLYGYTF; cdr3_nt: TGTGCCAGCAGCCCCCGGGACAGGCCTCTTTATGGCTACACCTTC
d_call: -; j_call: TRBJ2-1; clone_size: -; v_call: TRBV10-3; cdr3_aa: CAISESGTIYNEQFF; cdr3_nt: TGTGCCATCAGTGAGTCGGGGACAATCTACAATGAGCAGTTCTTC
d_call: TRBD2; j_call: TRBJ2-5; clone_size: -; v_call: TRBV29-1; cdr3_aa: CSVAGGGETQYF; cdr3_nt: TGCAGCGTAGCGGGGGGGGGAGAGACCCAGTACTTC